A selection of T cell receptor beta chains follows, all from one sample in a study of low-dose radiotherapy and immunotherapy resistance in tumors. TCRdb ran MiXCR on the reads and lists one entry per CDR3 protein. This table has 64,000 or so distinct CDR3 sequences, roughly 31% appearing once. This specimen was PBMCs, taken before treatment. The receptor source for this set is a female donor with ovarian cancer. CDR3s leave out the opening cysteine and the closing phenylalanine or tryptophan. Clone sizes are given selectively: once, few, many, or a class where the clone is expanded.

CDR3 protein: ASSKTLQGPTYEQY
V gene: TRBV5-4
clone size: -
J gene: TRBJ2-7

CDR3 protein: ASSRDRTSNQPQH
V gene: TRBV7-9
clone size: -
J gene: TRBJ1-5

CDR3 protein: ASSKVLDGQLNTEAF
V gene: TRBV21-1
clone size: few
J gene: TRBJ1-1

CDR3 protein: ASSLSASGLYNEQF
V gene: TRBV28
clone size: few
J gene: TRBJ2-1

CDR3 protein: ASSLLARQF
V gene: TRBV11-2
clone size: many
J gene: TRBJ2-1

CDR3 protein: ASSQKAGLAITYEQY
V gene: TRBV23-1
clone size: many
J gene: TRBJ2-7

CDR3 protein: ASSAAGAGPPGAQH
V gene: TRBV6-2/TRBV6-3
clone size: -
J gene: TRBJ1-5

CDR3 protein: ATSPFGGGSYNEQF
V gene: TRBV24-1
clone size: once
J gene: TRBJ2-1

CDR3 protein: ASSINRGNTEAF
V gene: TRBV19
clone size: few
J gene: TRBJ1-1

CDR3 protein: ASSFERGGFDEQF
V gene: TRBV5-1
clone size: many
J gene: TRBJ2-1

CDR3 protein: ASSYGGSRFSGNTIY
V gene: TRBV6-2/TRBV6-3
clone size: few
J gene: TRBJ1-3

CDR3 protein: ASSLTGILNTGELF
V gene: TRBV7-3
clone size: many
J gene: TRBJ2-2

CDR3 protein: ASSYLSGGLSEQY
V gene: TRBV6-2/TRBV6-3
clone size: many
J gene: TRBJ2-7